This TCR beta chain was documented in a study of CD8 T cells in ankylosing spondylitis. TCRdb reanalysed the 5' RACE reads using MiXCR and keeps one entry per CDR3 protein. Of fewer than 180,000 distinct CDR3 sequences in the sample, around 45% were seen once. This clonotype was found a few times. CDR3 size: 15 residues. Trimming removed 0 bases at V and 3 bases at J, with 13 bases between. In germline, CDR1 is SGHDT, CDR2 YYEEEE. The source is a male donor with ankylosing spondylitis. The chain is built from TRBV5-6 and TRBJ2-7; unclear D gene. What was sequenced was synovial fluid, either unsorted or a sorted T cell fraction (not recorded which). This CDR3 is CASSLEGSYLYEQYF. DNA for the CDR3: TGTGCCAGCAGCTTGGAGGGTAGCTACCTCTACGAGCAGTACTTC.